The 2 T cell receptor beta chains given below trace back to one sample, sequenced in a study of blood T cell repertoires in COVID-19. The repertoire was sequenced with immunoSEQ multiplex PCR; TCRdb's copy has only in-frame clones and lacks some. The sample consists of tens of thousands of clones, approximately 83% of them appearing once. The source material was peripheral blood. The receptors originated from a man aged 45 to 65 with COVID-19, enrolled during active disease.

The J gene is TRBJ1-6, the V gene TRBV3-1 (or the pseudogene TRBV3-2); TRBD1 might be the D (6 bases). The V end was cut by 5 bases, the J end by 2 bases, with 16 bases between. In germline, CDR1 is LGHDT, CDR2 YNNKEL (reference sequence). The CDR3 has 17 amino acids. The CDR3 reads CASSSRDTRAYNSPLHF. CDR3 coding DNA: TGTGCCAGCAGCTCCCGGGACACAAGGGCCTATAATTCACCCCTCCACTTT.

The V gene is TRBV2, the J gene TRBJ2-1, with 8 bases fitting TRBD2. This CDR3 is built from 15 residues. Germline CDR1 is SNHLY and CDR2 is FYNNEI. In nucleotides, the CDR3 is TGTACCTCAGCCGTGGCGGGAGGACCACTCTACGAGCAGTTCTTC. As protein: CTSAVAGGPLYEQFF.